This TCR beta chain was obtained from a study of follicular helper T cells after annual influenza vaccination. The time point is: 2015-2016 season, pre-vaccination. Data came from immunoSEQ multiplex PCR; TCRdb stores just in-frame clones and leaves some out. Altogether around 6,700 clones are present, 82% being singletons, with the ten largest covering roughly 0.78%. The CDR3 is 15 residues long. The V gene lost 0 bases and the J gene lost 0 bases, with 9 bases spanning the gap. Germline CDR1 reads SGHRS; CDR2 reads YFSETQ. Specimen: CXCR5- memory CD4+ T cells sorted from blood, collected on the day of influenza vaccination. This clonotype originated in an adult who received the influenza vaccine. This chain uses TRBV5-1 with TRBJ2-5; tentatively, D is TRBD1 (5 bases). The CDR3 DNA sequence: TGCGCCAGCAGCTTGGCCAGGACAAACCAAGAGACCCAGTACTTC. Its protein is CASSLARTNQETQYF. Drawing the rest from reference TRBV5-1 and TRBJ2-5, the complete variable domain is KAGVTQTPRYLIKTRGQQVTLSCSPISGHRSVSWYQQTPGQGLQFLFEYFSETQRNKGNFPGRFSGRQFSNSRSEMNVSTLELGDSALYLCASSLARTNQETQYFGPGTRLLVL.